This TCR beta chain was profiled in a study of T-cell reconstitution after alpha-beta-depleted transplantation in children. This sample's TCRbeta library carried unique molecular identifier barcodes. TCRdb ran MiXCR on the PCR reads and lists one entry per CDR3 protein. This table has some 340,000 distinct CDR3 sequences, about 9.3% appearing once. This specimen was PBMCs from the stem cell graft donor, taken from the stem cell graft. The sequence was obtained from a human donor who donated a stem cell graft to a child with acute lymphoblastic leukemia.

The CDR3 DNA follows: TGCAGCGCCGAAGACAGCTTCCAAGAGACCCAGTACTTC. Translation: CSAEDSFQETQYF. J is TRBJ2-5 and V is TRBV29-1, with D possibly matching TRBD1 (5 bases). The germline V and J ends were trimmed by 7 bases and 1 base, with 13 bases remaining between them. This CDR3 has 13 amino acids. Per germline, CDR1 SQVTM and CDR2 ANQGSEA. Supplemented by reference TRBV29-1 and TRBJ2-5, the full variable domain reads SAVISQKPSRDICQRGTSLTIQCQVDSQVTMMFWYRQQPGQSLTLIATANQGSEATYESGFVIDKFPISRPNLTFSTLTVSNMSPEDSSIYLCSAEDSFQETQYFGPGTRLLVL.